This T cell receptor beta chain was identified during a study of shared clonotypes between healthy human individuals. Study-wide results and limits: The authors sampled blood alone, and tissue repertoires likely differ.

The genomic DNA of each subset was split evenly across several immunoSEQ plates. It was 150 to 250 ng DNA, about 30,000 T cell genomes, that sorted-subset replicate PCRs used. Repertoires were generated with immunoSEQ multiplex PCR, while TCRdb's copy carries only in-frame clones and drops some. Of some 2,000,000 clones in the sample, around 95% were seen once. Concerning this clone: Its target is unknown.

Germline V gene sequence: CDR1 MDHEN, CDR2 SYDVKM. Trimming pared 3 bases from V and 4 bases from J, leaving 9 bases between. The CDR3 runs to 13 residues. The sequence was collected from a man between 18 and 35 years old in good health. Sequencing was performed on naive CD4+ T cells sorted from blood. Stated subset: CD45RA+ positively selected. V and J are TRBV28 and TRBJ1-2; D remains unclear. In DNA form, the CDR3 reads TGTGCCAGCAGTTTCCGCCTGCGCTATGGCTACACCTTC. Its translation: CASSFRLRYGYTF.